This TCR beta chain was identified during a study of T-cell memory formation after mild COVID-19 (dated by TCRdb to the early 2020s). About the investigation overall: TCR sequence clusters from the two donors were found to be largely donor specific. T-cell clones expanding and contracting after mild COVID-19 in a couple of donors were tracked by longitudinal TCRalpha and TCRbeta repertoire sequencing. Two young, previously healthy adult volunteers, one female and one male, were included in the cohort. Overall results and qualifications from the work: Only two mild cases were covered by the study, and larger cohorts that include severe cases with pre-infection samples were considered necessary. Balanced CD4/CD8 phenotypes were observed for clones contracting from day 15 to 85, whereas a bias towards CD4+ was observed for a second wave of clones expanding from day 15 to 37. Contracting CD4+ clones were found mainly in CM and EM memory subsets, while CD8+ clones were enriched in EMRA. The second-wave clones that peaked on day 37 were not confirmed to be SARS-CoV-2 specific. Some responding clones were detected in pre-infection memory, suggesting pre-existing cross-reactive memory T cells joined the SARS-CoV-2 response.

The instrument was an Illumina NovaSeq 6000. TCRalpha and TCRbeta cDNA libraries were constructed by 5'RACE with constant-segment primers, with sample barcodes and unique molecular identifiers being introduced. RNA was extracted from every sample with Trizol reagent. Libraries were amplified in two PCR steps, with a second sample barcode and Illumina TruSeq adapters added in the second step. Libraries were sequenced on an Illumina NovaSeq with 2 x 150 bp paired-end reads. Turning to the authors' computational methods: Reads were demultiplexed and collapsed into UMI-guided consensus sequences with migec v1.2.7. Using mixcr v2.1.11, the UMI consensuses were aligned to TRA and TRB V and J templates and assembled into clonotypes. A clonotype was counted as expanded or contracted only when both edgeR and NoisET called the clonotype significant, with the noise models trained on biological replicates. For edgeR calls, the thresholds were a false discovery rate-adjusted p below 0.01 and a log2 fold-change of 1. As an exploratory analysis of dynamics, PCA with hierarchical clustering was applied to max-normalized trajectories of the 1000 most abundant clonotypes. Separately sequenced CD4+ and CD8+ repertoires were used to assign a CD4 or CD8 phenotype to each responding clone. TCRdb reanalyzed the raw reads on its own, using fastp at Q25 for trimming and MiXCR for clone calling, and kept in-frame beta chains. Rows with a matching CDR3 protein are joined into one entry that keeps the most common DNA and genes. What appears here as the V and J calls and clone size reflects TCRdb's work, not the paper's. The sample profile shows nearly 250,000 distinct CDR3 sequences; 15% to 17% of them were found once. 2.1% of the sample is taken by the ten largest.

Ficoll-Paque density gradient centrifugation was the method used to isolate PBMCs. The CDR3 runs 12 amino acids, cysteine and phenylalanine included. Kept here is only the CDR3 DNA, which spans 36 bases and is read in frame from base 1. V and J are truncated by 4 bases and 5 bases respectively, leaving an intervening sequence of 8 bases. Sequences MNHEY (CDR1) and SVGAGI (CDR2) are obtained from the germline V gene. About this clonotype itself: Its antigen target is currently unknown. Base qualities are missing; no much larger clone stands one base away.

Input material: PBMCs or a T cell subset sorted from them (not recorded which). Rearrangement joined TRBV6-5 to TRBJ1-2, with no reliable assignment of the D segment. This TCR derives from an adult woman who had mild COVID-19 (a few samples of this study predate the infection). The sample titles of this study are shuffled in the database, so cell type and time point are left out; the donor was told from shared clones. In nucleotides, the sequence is TGTGCCAGCAGTTCCCCTGGGTATGGCTACACCTTC. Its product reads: CASSSPGYGYTF.